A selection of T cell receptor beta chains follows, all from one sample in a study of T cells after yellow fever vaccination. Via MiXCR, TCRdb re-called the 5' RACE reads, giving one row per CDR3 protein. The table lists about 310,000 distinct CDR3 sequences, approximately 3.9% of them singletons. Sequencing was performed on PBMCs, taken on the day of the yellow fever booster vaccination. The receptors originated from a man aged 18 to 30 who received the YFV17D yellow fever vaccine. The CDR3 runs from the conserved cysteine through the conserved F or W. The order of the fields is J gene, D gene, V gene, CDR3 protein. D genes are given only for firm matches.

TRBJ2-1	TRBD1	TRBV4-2	CASRDRADEQFF
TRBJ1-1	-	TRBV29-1	CSVEGGTTEAFF
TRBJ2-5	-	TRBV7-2	CASSFQDSGETQYF
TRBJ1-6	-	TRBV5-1	CASSLDVGREFSPLHF
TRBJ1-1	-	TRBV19	CASSISSGTEAFF
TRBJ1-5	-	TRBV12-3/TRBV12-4	CASTDGGLDQPQHF
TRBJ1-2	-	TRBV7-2	CASSFNGGYGYTF
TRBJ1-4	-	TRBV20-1	CSASSGGDEKLFF
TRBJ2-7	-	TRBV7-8	CASSLVRQEQYF
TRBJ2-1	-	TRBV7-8	CASSLGQASYNEQFF
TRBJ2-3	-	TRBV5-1	CASRSPKTRTDTQYF
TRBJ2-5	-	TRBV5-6	CASSRGTYQETQYF
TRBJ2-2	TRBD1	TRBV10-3	CATSPPGQGAITGELFF
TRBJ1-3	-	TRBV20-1	CSAQAGASGNTIYF
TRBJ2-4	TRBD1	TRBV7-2	CASSLQGVGNIQYF
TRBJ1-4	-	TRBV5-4	CASSLTLGNEKLFF
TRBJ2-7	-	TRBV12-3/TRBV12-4	CASSARDAGSEQYF
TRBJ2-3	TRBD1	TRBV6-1	CASSPTGGSDTQYF